This entry describes one T cell receptor (beta chain). Its antigen is unknown. Per germline, CDR1 SEHNR and CDR2 FQNEAQ (reference sequence). V was trimmed by 7 bases and J by 0 bases, leaving 15 bases between them. This CDR3 is 16 amino acids long. The table came from immunoSEQ multiplex PCR; TCRdb's copy has only in-frame clones and leaves some out. The sample has about 110,000 clones, roughly 90% seen once. This record comes from a study of T cell responses to AZD1222 COVID-19 vaccine. Study results and limitations: There were vaccine-associated CD4 TCRs across spike, dominant at 160-218 and 743-854. Donors were chiefly white British, with a greater number of females, and clonal diversity was perhaps underestimated.

This chain joins TRBV7-9 and TRBJ1-4; D possibly corresponds to TRBD1 (6 bases). The specimen was peripheral blood, collected on day 0 of AZD1222 vaccination. This receptor was obtained from an adult in good health. The CDR3 DNA reads TGTGCCAGCACCCGGGGGGCAGATGCAACTAATGAAAAACTGTTTTTT. As protein: CASTRGADATNEKLFF.